These 22 T cell receptor beta chains originate from one sample sequenced in a study of blood T cells in healthy people across ages. Using a J-beta primer mix together with a sample-barcoded 5' primer, a second PCR was run for about 6 to 12 cycles. TCRdb reanalysed the 5' RACE reads using MiXCR and keeps one entry per CDR3 protein. Seen here are about 1.6 million distinct CDR3 sequences, 34% observed once, and the top ten hold about 11%. Sequenced sample: blood. The receptors derive from a woman in her thirties in good health.

V usage is TRBV20-1 and J usage is TRBJ2-1; D remains unclear. Germline V gives CDR1 DFQATT, CDR2 SNEGSKA (reference sequence). V lost 3 bases and J 8 bases, leaving 11 bases between the germline ends. This CDR3 contains 12 residues. The CDR3 nucleotides read TGCAGTGCTAGGGCCGGCACAGATGAGCAGTTCTTC. Translated, it gives CSARAGTDEQFF.

This chain joins TRBV10-2 and TRBJ2-2; 8 bases agree with TRBD2. The V gene end was trimmed by 9 bases and the J gene end by 5 bases; junction bases not matched to a gene: 11. The length of the CDR3 is 15 residues. CDR1 is WSHSY and CDR2 is SAAADI in the germline V gene. The CDR3 loop is CASISGVGATGELFF. The CDR3 nucleotides are TGCGCCAGTATTAGCGGGGTTGGGGCTACCGGGGAGCTGTTTTTT.

This clonotype was counted only a few times. The DNA of the CDR3 is TGTGCCAGCAGTATACAGACTAGCGGGAGAACAGATACGCAGTATTTT. Translated: CASSIQTSGRTDTQYF. The J gene is TRBJ2-3, the V gene TRBV28; 12 nucleotides agree with TRBD2. There are 16 residues in the CDR3. The trim removed 5 bases at V and 3 bases at J, leaving 6 bases unmatched. CDR1 is MDHEN and CDR2 is SYDVKM in the germline V gene.

The chain uses TRBV6-2 or TRBV6-3 and TRBJ2-4, with a possible D match to TRBD2 (7 bases). Matching the DNA end better, TRBJ2-7 makes the J call doubtful. CDR3 length equals 13 residues. Per germline, CDR1 MNHEY and CDR2 SVGEGT. The CDR3 region has the DNA TGTGCCACTCGGGGGAGGGACAAGTGCGAGCAGTACTTC. It yields the protein CATRGRDKCEQYF.

Worth noting for this clonotype: At one of its ends the junction is not consistent with the germline gene, which may arise from a read error. V is TRBV10-1 and J is TRBJ2-3; 7 bases align to TRBD2. CDR3 length: 15 amino acids. Germline loops: CDR1 WNHNN, CDR2 SYGVQD (reference sequence). CDR3 amino acids: CASSAAGDSTGTQYF. DNA of the CDR3: TGCGCCAGCAGTGCGGCGGGGGATAGCACAGGTACGCAGTATTTT.

The rearrangement joins TRBV27 to TRBJ1-5; 8 nucleotides agree with TRBD1. This CDR3 is built from 16 residues. CDR1 is MNHEY, CDR2 SMNVEV, per germline (reference sequence). V shed 4 bases and J 1 base; nucleotides not matched to a gene: 6. The CDR3 loop is CASSWTGPFSNQPQHF. Here the CDR3 DNA reads TGTGCCAGCAGTTGGACAGGGCCTTTCAGCAATCAGCCCCAGCATTTT.

This chain joins TRBV7-9 and TRBJ2-7; 7 positions agree with TRBD2. Trimming removed 10 bases from V and 4 bases from J; junction bases left unmatched: 10. CDR1 and CDR2 from the germline V gene are SEHNR and FQNEAQ (reference sequence). The CDR3 totals 13 residues. This CDR3 is CATMGEGGYEQYF. The CDR3 DNA follows: TGTGCCACAATGGGAGAGGGAGGGTACGAGCAGTACTTC.

This clonotype was recorded a few times. The chain joins TRBV12-5 to TRBJ2-7; TRBD2 is a possible D gene (5 bases). The V and J ends lost 7 bases and 6 bases respectively, with 16 bases between them. The CDR3 runs 13 residues. Germline CDR1 is LGHNT and CDR2 is FRNRAP. DNA for the CDR3: TGTGCTAGTGCCGCGGGCCCGTATCGCGAGCAGTACTTC. This sequence encodes CASAAGPYREQYF.

This clonotype has a handful of counts. The CDR3 reads CASSRGLAIPYEQYF. For the CDR3, the DNA is TGCGCCAGCAGCCGCGGACTAGCAATCCCCTACGAGCAGTACTTC. The chain has TRBV4-1 and TRBJ2-7; 8 bases map to TRBD2. The germline gives CDR1 MGHRA, CDR2 YSYEKL. CDR3 length: 15 residues. V lost 4 bases and J lost 2; bases outside the gene matches: 7.

The genes are TRBV10-3 and TRBJ2-7, with D maybe TRBD2 (6 bases). The CDR3 sequence is 13 residues long. Per germline, CDR1 ENHRY and CDR2 SYGVKD. With 4 bases removed from V and 5 bases from J, the gap between germline ends came to 12 bases. In nucleotides, the CDR3 is TGTGCCATCAGTGTTCAGGGAGGCCACGAGCAGTACTTC. As protein: CAISVQGGHEQYF.

The chain couples TRBV5-1 to TRBJ1-2, with D unclear. The V and J ends lost 2 bases and 1 base respectively, with 9 bases between them. This CDR3 has 14 residues. The germline gives CDR1 SGHRS, CDR2 YFSETQ. Here the CDR3 reads CASSLSEVNYGYTF. The CDR3 bases are TGCGCCAGCAGCTTATCCGAAGTTAACTATGGCTACACCTTC. The entire variable domain, with the rest obtained from reference TRBV5-1 and TRBJ1-2, is as follows: KAGVTQTPRYLIKTRGQQVTLSCSPISGHRSVSWYQQTPGQGLQFLFEYFSETQRNKGNFPGRFSGRQFSNSRSEMNVSTLELGDSALYLCASSLSEVNYGYTFGSGTRLTVV.

Notes on this clonotype: Being one base from a much bigger clone, this may be a read error. This sequence joins TRBV29-1 and TRBJ2-7; no reliable D call. The V end was cut by 6 bases, the J end by 4 bases, with 13 bases between. The CDR3 spans 12 residues. In germline, CDR1 is SQVTM, CDR2 ANQGSEA. CDR3 sequence (DNA): TGCAGCGTAAATCTCATCCCATACGAGCAGTACTTC. Translation: CSVNLIPYEQYF.

The chain is built from TRBV6-1 and TRBJ1-1; weak D call: TRBD1 (6 bases). Deletions cut 4 bases from V and 7 bases from J, with 7 bases between. From germline, CDR1 is MNHNS and CDR2 SASEGT. The CDR3 has 11 amino acids. In DNA form, the CDR3 reads TGTGCCAGCAGTGGGACAGATGAAGCTTTCTTT. Its translation is CASSGTDEAFF.

The chain is built from TRBV9 and TRBJ2-1, with 9 bases that match TRBD2. V trimming: 0 bases; J trimming: 8 bases; junction bases outside the gene matches: 6. Germline V gene lookup returns CDR1 SGDLS and CDR2 YYNGEE. This CDR3 region has 15 residues. The CDR3 region is CASSVGSGRRDEQFF. Written as DNA, the CDR3 is TGTGCCAGCAGCGTAGGTAGCGGGAGAAGGGATGAGCAGTTCTTC.

This clonotype occurred a few times. This rearrangement joins TRBV5-1 to TRBJ2-7; 10 bases map to TRBD1. Germline CDR1 reads SGHRS; CDR2 reads YFSETQ. J lost 6 bases, V lost 7 bases, and 13 bases had no gene match. This CDR3 is built from 15 residues. Here the CDR3 reads CASSLKGQGTAEQYF. In DNA form, the CDR3 reads TGCGCCAGCTCCCTCAAGGGACAGGGGACGGCCGAGCAGTACTTC.

This clonotype has just a few counts. The V gene is TRBV15, the J gene TRBJ2-5; the D gene could be TRBD1 or TRBD2 (5 bases each). Germline V gene lookup returns CDR1 LNHNV and CDR2 YYDKDF (reference sequence). CDR3 size: 15 residues. V lost 4 bases and J lost 3, with 15 bases in between. CDR3 protein: CATSTEVWGKETQYF. For the CDR3, the DNA is TGTGCCACCAGCACGGAAGTTTGGGGGAAAGAGACCCAGTACTTC. The full variable domain, completed using reference TRBV15 and TRBJ2-5, is DAMVIQNPRYQVTQFGKPVTLSCSQTLNHNVMYWYQQKSSQAPKLLFHYYDKDFNNEADTPDNFQSRRPNTSFCFLDIRSPGLGDTAMYLCATSTEVWGKETQYFGPGTRLLVL.

Many counts were recorded for this clonotype. The rearrangement joins TRBV11-2 to TRBJ2-1; D uncertain. V lost 5 bases to trimming and J lost 3 bases, with 5 bases between them. Germline V gives CDR1 SGHAT, CDR2 FQNNGV. This CDR3 spans 12 amino acids. CDR3 sequence reads: CASSHLYNEQFF. In DNA, the CDR3 is TGTGCCAGCAGCCATCTCTACAATGAGCAGTTCTTC.

This sequence joins TRBV4-3 and TRBJ2-7; D unresolved. With 1 base removed from V and 3 bases from J, the gap between germline ends came to 10 bases. This CDR3 contains 14 residues. Germline V CDR1 and CDR2: LGHNA, YSLEER. CDR3 sequence reads: CASSQAWDFYEQYF. As DNA, the CDR3 is TGCGCCAGCAGCCAAGCGTGGGATTTCTACGAGCAGTACTTC.

This clonotype was counted only a few times. The rearrangement joins TRBV5-1 to TRBJ1-4; D is uncertain. V dropped 4 bases and J dropped 0 bases, with 10 bases sitting between them. The CDR3 length is 15 residues. Germline CDR1 SGHRS, CDR2 YFSETQ. Written as DNA, the CDR3 is TGCGCCAGCAGCGGCGTGGGTGCAACTAATGAAAAACTGTTTTTT. Its translation: CASSGVGATNEKLFF.

This clonotype has only a few counts. The chain uses TRBV25-1 and TRBJ1-2; 8 bases are a match to TRBD1. The CDR3 sequence is 15 residues long. The germline V gene encodes CDR1 MGHDK and CDR2 SYGVNS. With V trimmed by 4 bases and J by 4 bases, 8 bases remained unmatched. The CDR3 DNA is TGTGCCAGCAGTGGACTTTTCGACAGGGGCTATGGCTACACCTTC. This codes for CASSGLFDRGYGYTF.

This clonotype was detected only a few times. The gene calls are TRBV4-1 and TRBJ2-4; weak D call: TRBD1 (6 bases). CDR3 size: 17 residues. V lost 1 base, J lost 0 bases, and 13 bases lay in between. Germline assignment: CDR1 MGHRA and CDR2 YSYEKL. CDR3 protein: CASSQVGQKLAKNIQYF. In DNA form, the CDR3 reads TGCGCCAGCAGCCAAGTAGGACAGAAACTAGCCAAAAACATTCAGTACTTC.

The rearrangement joins TRBV5-1 to TRBJ1-1; D is possibly TRBD1 (5 bases). The germline V and J ends were trimmed by 4 bases and 6 bases, with 13 bases remaining between them. The CDR3 has 13 residues. Per the germline V gene, CDR1 is SGHRS and CDR2 is YFSETQ. The CDR3 region has the DNA TGCGCCAGCAGCCAAGGACACCGCGCTGAAGCTTTCTTT. Translated, it gives CASSQGHRAEAFF.